Listed below are T cell receptor beta chains from one sample, sequenced in a study of follicular helper T cells after annual influenza vaccination. Generated by immunoSEQ multiplex PCR, the TCRdb table keeps only in-frame clones and is missing some. In the table there are 700 to 1,000 clones, 75% to 90% of which are singletons. The input for sequencing was CXCR5+ CD38+ circulating T follicular helper cells from blood, taken 7 days after influenza vaccination. The receptors here all came from an adult who received the influenza vaccine. CDR3s include the opening cysteine and the closing phenylalanine or tryptophan. A D gene is named only where the DNA matches it firmly. Clone size appears in some rows only: once, few, many, or a class for an expanded clone.

D,V,J,size,CDR3,DNA
-,TRBV7-9,TRBJ1-5,-,CASSRQEGQPQHF,TGTGCCAGCAGCCGGCAGGAGGGTCAGCCCCAGCATTTT
TRBD2,TRBV27,TRBJ2-2,-,CASRRAEGGRGIGELFF,TGTGCCAGCAGACGGGCTGAGGGCGGGAGAGGTATAGGGGAGCTGTTTTTT
-,TRBV30,TRBJ1-1,-,CAWRGEGYNTEAFF,TGTGCCTGGAGGGGGGAGGGCTACAACACTGAAGCTTTCTTT
TRBD2,TRBV13,TRBJ2-1,-,CASKVTSKHEQFF,TGTGCCAGCAAGGTGACTAGCAAACATGAGCAGTTCTTC
-,TRBV5-1,TRBJ1-2,-,CASSFLGRQDNYGYTF,TGCGCCAGCAGCTTTTTGGGCAGACAAGATAACTATGGCTACACCTTC
-,TRBV6-5,TRBJ1-6,-,CASSYQGFNSPLHF,TGTGCCAGCAGTTATCAGGGGTTCAATTCACCCCTCCACTTT
-,TRBV5-1,TRBJ2-1,-,CASSSGVGEQFF,TGCGCCAGCAGCTCGGGGGTAGGGGAGCAGTTCTTC
-,TRBV7-9,TRBJ2-5,-,CASSLDGSRQETQYF,TGTGCCAGCAGCTTAGACGGGAGCCGACAAGAGACCCAGTACTTC
TRBD2,TRBV2,TRBJ2-5,-,CASSEFPGGPGTQYF,TGTGCCAGCAGTGAATTTCCGGGAGGGCCCGGGACCCAGTACTTC
TRBD1,TRBV19,TRBJ1-2,-,CASSIAAGGRVVGGYTF,TGTGCCAGTAGTATTGCGGCAGGGGGTCGGGTAGTCGGTGGCTACACCTTC
TRBD2,TRBV6-6,TRBJ2-1,-,CASSYSIREGNEQFF,TGTGCCAGCAGTTACTCGATCCGGGAGGGGAATGAGCAGTTCTTC
-,TRBV7-8,TRBJ1-1,-,CASSLGQFNTEAFF,TGTGCCAGCAGCTTAGGACAGTTTAACACTGAAGCTTTCTTT
TRBD1,TRBV6-1,TRBJ2-1,-,CATLDRVLEQFF,TGTGCCACCCTGGACAGGGTATTGGAGCAGTTCTTC
TRBD2,TRBV27,TRBJ2-7,-,CASSLFSSGRYHEQYF,TGTGCCAGCAGTTTATTCTCTAGCGGGAGGTATCACGAGCAGTACTTC
-,TRBV28,TRBJ1-1,-,CATLVGGTEAFF,TGTGCCACCCTTGTCGGAGGGACTGAAGCTTTCTTT
-,TRBV7-2,TRBJ2-2,few,CASSLAGQSGELFF,TGTGCCAGCAGCTTAGCTGGCCAAAGCGGGGAGCTGTTTTTT
TRBD1,TRBV6-6,TRBJ1-5,-,CASTFGTGNQPQHF,TGTGCCAGCACCTTCGGGACAGGGAATCAGCCCCAGCATTTT
-,TRBV28,TRBJ2-6,-,CASRLRRSSGANVLTF,TGTGCCAGCAGACTCAGACGGAGCTCTGGGGCCAACGTCCTGACTTTC
-,TRBV6-5,TRBJ1-6,-,CASSYSISGNSPLHF,TGTGCCAGCAGTTACTCGATCTCGGGAAATTCACCCCTCCACTTT
TRBD1,TRBV6-1,TRBJ1-6,-,CASSEEGGQGYYNSPLHF,TGTGCCAGCAGTGAAGAAGGGGGACAGGGGTACTATAATTCACCCCTCCACTTT
TRBD1,TRBV9,TRBJ1-6,-,CASSVTGDNSPLHF,TGTGCCAGCAGCGTAACAGGGGATAATTCACCCCTCCACTTT
TRBD1,TRBV7-2,TRBJ1-6,-,CASRLRQGGGSPLHF,TGTGCCAGCAGACTTCGACAGGGAGGAGGTTCACCCCTCCACTTT
TRBD1,TRBV7-2,TRBJ2-7,-,CASSRDRGYEQYF,TGTGCCAGCAGCCGGGACAGGGGATACGAGCAGTACTTC
-,TRBV6-4,TRBJ2-2,-,CASSFEANTGELFF,TGTGCCAGCAGCTTTGAGGCGAACACCGGGGAGCTGTTTTTT
TRBD1,TRBV6-5,TRBJ1-2,-,CASSGTGGDYGYTF,TGTGCCAGCAGTGGGACAGGGGGCGACTATGGCTACACCTTC
TRBD2,TRBV2,TRBJ2-1,-,CASRAGTSYNEQFF,TGTGCCAGCAGAGCCGGGACTAGCTACAATGAGCAGTTCTTC
-,TRBV5-4,TRBJ1-1,few,CASTKGDAAFF,TGTGCCAGCACTAAAGGAGATGCGGCTTTCTTT
-,TRBV7-9,TRBJ2-2,-,CASSSLATGELFF,TGTGCCAGCAGCTCGTTAGCGACCGGGGAGCTGTTTTTT
-,TRBV7-8,TRBJ1-5,few,CASSLGRDTNQPQHF,TGTGCCAGCAGCTTAGGCCGGGACACCAATCAGCCCCAGCATTTT
TRBD1,TRBV30,TRBJ1-5,-,CAWTRTGDSNQPQHF,TGTGCCTGGACCCGGACAGGGGATAGCAATCAGCCCCAGCATTTT
-,TRBV4-2,TRBJ2-7,-,CASSQGDDREKYEQYF,TGTGCCAGCAGCCAAGGAGATGACCGGGAGAAGTACGAGCAGTACTTC
-,TRBV10-2,TRBJ1-4,-,CASSVRGPRTNEKLFF,TGCGCCAGCAGTGTCCGGGGTCCAAGAACTAATGAAAAACTGTTTTTT
-,TRBV29-1,TRBJ2-3,-,CSVEKRGTDTQYF,TGCAGCGTTGAGAAGCGCGGCACAGATACGCAGTATTTT
TRBD2,TRBV19,TRBJ2-1,-,CASSKPSGRAVDNEQFF,TGTGCCAGTAGTAAACCTAGCGGGAGGGCCGTGGACAATGAGCAGTTCTTC
-,TRBV5-5,TRBJ1-2,once,CASLTHISRKTYGYTF,TGTGCCAGCTTGACACATATCTCGCGAAAGACCTATGGCTACACCTTC
-,TRBV27,TRBJ2-2,-,CANTNTGELFF,TGTGCCAACACGAACACCGGGGAGCTGTTTTTT
-,TRBV18,TRBJ1-5,-,CASSSRRDGQPQHF,TGTGCCAGCTCCTCCAGGAGGGATGGTCAGCCCCAGCATTTT
-,TRBV6-6,TRBJ1-6,-,CASTYDSSYNSPLHF,TGTGCCAGCACCTATGACAGCTCCTATAATTCACCCCTCCACTTT
TRBD2,TRBV5-1,TRBJ2-1,-,CASSLGAGAYNEQFF,TGCGCCAGCAGCTTGGGGGCGGGAGCCTACAATGAGCAGTTCTTC
-,TRBV7-8,TRBJ1-1,-,CASSSRGPGYRFTEAFF,TGTGCCAGCAGCTCTAGAGGACCGGGGTATCGGTTCACTGAAGCTTTCTTT
-,TRBV5-1,TRBJ2-1,-,CASSVGSLRGEQFF,TGCGCCAGCAGCGTCGGGTCTCTCCGGGGTGAGCAGTTCTTC
-,TRBV11-1,TRBJ2-7,-,CASSLETGSSEQYF,TGTGCCAGCAGCTTAGAGACAGGATCCTCCGAGCAGTACTTC
TRBD1,TRBV27,TRBJ1-1,-,CASSLRQGTEAFF,TGTGCCAGCAGTCTACGACAGGGAACCGAAGCTTTCTTT
-,TRBV4-2,TRBJ2-2,-,CASSLSVGVVGELFF,TGTGCCAGCAGCCTATCGGTCGGGGTGGTCGGGGAGCTGTTTTTT
-,TRBV7-2,TRBJ2-1,-,CASSFKAAAYNEQFF,TGTGCCAGCAGCTTTAAGGCGGCGGCCTACAATGAGCAGTTCTTC
TRBD1,TRBV4-1,TRBJ1-3,-,CASSHIDREAGNTIYF,TGCGCCAGCAGCCACATCGACAGGGAGGCAGGAAACACCATATATTTT
TRBD2,TRBV28,TRBJ2-7,-,CASSSGGSYEQYF,TGTGCCAGCAGTAGCGGGGGCTCCTACGAGCAGTACTTC
-,TRBV2,TRBJ2-3,-,CASSEAGVWGDTQYF,TGTGCCAGCAGTGAGGCCGGGGTGTGGGGAGATACGCAGTATTTT